The 18 T cell receptor beta chains below all came from one sample that was sequenced in a study of PD-1 blockade in classical Hodgkin lymphoma. All the patients suffered relapse after autologous stem cell transplantation, and brentuximab vedotin exposure differed. Repertoires were generated with immunoSEQ multiplex PCR, while TCRdb's copy carries only in-frame clones and drops some. Found here are 20,000 to 25,000 clones, approximately 70% of them singletons; the top ten hold approximately 3.5%. The material was peripheral blood mononuclear cells (PBMCs), obtained at baseline. The receptors derive from a human donor with classical Hodgkin lymphoma.

The V call is TRBV7-2, the J call TRBJ1-2; D gene unclear. CDR1 and CDR2 (germline): SGHTA, FQGNSA. CDR3 length: 14 residues. With 0 bases removed from V and 2 bases from J, the gap between germline ends came to 7 bases. For the CDR3, the DNA is TGTGCCAGCAGCTTAGCGAGGGTCAACTATGGCTACACCTTC. Translating gives CASSLARVNYGYTF.

This chain uses TRBV11-2 with TRBJ2-1; 9 bases are shared with TRBD2. The CDR3 has 15 residues. From germline, CDR1 is SGHAT and CDR2 FQNNGV. V dropped 5 bases and J dropped 10; count of bases not matched to a gene: 12. The CDR3 sequence is CASSRGSALAGEQFF. The CDR3 coding sequence is TGTGCCAGCAGCCGCGGGTCCGCCCTAGCGGGGGAGCAGTTCTTC.

J is TRBJ1-3 and V is TRBV9; TRBD1 agrees at 7 bases. The CDR3 covers 15 residues. V dropped 3 bases and J dropped 2; count of bases not matched to a gene: 5. Germline values: CDR1 SGDLS, CDR2 YYNGEE. The CDR3 loop reads CASSETGATGNTIYF. In DNA form, the CDR3 reads TGTGCCAGCAGCGAAACAGGGGCAACTGGAAACACCATATATTTT. The full variable domain, in which reference TRBV9 and TRBJ1-3 provide the parts outside the CDR3, is DSGVTQTPKHLITATGQRVTLRCSPRSGDLSVYWYQQSLDQGLQFLIQYYNGEERAKGNILERFSAQQFPDLHSELNLSSLELGDSALYFCASSETGATGNTIYFGEGSWLTVV.

V usage is TRBV6-1 and J usage is TRBJ1-2; 8 nucleotides align to TRBD1. The CDR3 has 14 amino acids. Germline CDR1 MNHNS, CDR2 SASEGT. The V gene end was trimmed by 2 bases and the J gene end by 7 bases; junction bases not matched to a gene: 6. The CDR3 coding sequence is TGTGCCAGCAGTGAACTGGCGACAGGGGTTGGCTACACCTTC. Protein product: CASSELATGVGYTF.

The V gene is TRBV5-6, the J gene TRBJ1-5; a weak D match, TRBD1 (5 bases). V dropped 4 bases and J dropped 6 bases, with 17 bases sitting between them. This CDR3 is built from 15 residues. Germline-derived CDR1 and CDR2 are SGHDT and YYEEEE. In nucleotides, the CDR3 is TGTGCCAGCAGCCTACACGTGACGGGGGTTCAGCCCCAGCATTTT. The encoded protein is CASSLHVTGVQPQHF. The full variable domain, in which reference TRBV5-6 and TRBJ1-5 provide the parts outside the CDR3, is DAGVTQSPTHLIKTRGQQVTLRCSPKSGHDTVSWYQQALGQGPQFIFQYYEEEERQRGNFPDRFSGHQFPNYSSELNVNALLLGDSALYLCASSLHVTGVQPQHFGDGTRLSIL.

The rearrangement uses TRBV5-4 and TRBJ2-1; D is perhaps TRBD2 (7 bases). The CDR3 totals 14 residues. The V gene's germline CDR1 is SGHNT and CDR2 YYREEE (reference sequence). Trimming removed 1 base at V and 8 bases at J, with 13 bases between. The CDR3 DNA sequence: TGTGCCAGCAGCTTGATCCAGGGGAGGGATGAGCAGTTCTTC. This translates into CASSLIQGRDEQFF.

The rearrangement joins TRBV30 to TRBJ1-1, with TRBD1 as a possible D gene (6 bases). CDR3 size: 14 residues. The germline CDR1 and CDR2 sequences are GTSNPN and SVGIG (reference sequence). The ends were cut back, 4 bases at V and 4 bases at J, with 16 bases in the middle. The CDR3 reads CAWKQERGGTEAFF. DNA of the CDR3: TGTGCCTGGAAACAGGAAAGGGGGGGCACTGAAGCTTTCTTT.

The J gene is TRBJ1-4, the V gene TRBV5-8, with D tentatively TRBD1 (6 bases). This CDR3 spans 16 amino acids. Germline CDR1 and CDR2: SGHTS and YDEGEE. V gave up 0 bases and J gave up 0 bases, with 9 bases separating them. As DNA, the CDR3 is TGTGCCAGCAGCTTGGTGAGGGGGGCAACTAATGAAAAACTGTTTTTT. Amino acids: CASSLVRGATNEKLFF.

This clone came up a few times. The V gene is TRBV13, the J gene TRBJ2-3, with D possibly being TRBD2 (5 bases). V lost 5 bases, J lost 4 bases, and 7 bases lay in between. The CDR3 length is 12 residues. The V gene's germline CDR1 is PRHDT and CDR2 FYEKMQ (reference sequence). The CDR3 is CASSASPDTQYF. The CDR3 region has the DNA TGTGCCAGCAGCGCTAGCCCAGATACGCAGTATTTT.

The rearrangement uses TRBV9 and TRBJ2-5, with D perhaps assigned TRBD1 or TRBD2 (6 bases each). The V end lost 0 bases, the J end lost 5 bases, and 14 bases lay between the germline ends. The germline V gene has CDR1 SGDLS and CDR2 YYNGEE. The CDR3 loop spans 15 amino acids. The CDR3 here is CASSVESGAGETQYF. CDR3 coding DNA: TGTGCCAGCAGCGTAGAATCAGGGGCGGGGGAGACCCAGTACTTC.

This rearrangement joins TRBV10-2 to TRBJ2-7, with TRBD2 as a possible D gene (7 bases). The germline gives CDR1 WSHSY, CDR2 SAAADI. The V gene lost 3 bases and the J gene lost 4 bases, with 13 bases spanning the gap. This CDR3 is built from 14 residues. CDR3 DNA: TGCGCCAGCAGTGAAGGGGGGGGAAATTACGAGCAGTACTTC. Protein product: CASSEGGGNYEQYF.

The chain combines TRBV27 with TRBJ2-3, with 8 nucleotides matching TRBD2. The CDR3 loop spans 17 amino acids. With 6 bases clipped from V and 2 bases from J, the junction kept 13 bases outside the gene matches. Germline assignment: CDR1 MNHEY and CDR2 SMNVEV (reference sequence). CDR3 protein: CASRPHLGLAHTDTQYF. CDR3 DNA: TGTGCCAGCAGACCACACCTTGGACTAGCCCACACAGATACGCAGTATTTT.

CDR3 protein: CAIGETQYF. The DNA of the CDR3 is TGTGCCATCGGGGAGACCCAGTACTTC. The gene calls are TRBV7-6 and TRBJ2-5; D remains unclear. The CDR3 spans 9 residues. Germline CDR1 SGHVS, CDR2 FNYEAQ. Trimming pared 10 bases from V and 5 bases from J, leaving 5 bases between.

A few counts support this clone. The chain is built from TRBV7-6 and TRBJ2-7, with 10 bases lining up with TRBD1. Germline-derived CDR1 and CDR2 are SGHVS and FNYEAQ. The CDR3 extends over 14 amino acids. The J segment lost 4 bases and the V segment lost 5 bases, leaving 5 bases of the junction unmatched. The CDR3 reads CASSPPGQGYEQYF. As DNA, the CDR3 is TGTGCCAGCAGCCCCCCGGGACAGGGGTACGAGCAGTACTTC.

Concerning this clone itself: The junction departs from germline at one end; a sequencing error may be responsible. V and J are TRBV7-7 and TRBJ2-7; D gene unclear. The CDR3 covers 13 residues. CDR1 SSHAT and CDR2 FNYEAQ come from the germline V gene (reference sequence). This chain's CDR3 is CASSPGSPSEQYF. CDR3 bases: TGTGCTAGCAGCCCGGGTTCTCCAAGCGAGCAGTACTTC.

The gene calls are TRBV27 and TRBJ1-5, with D maybe TRBD1 (5 bases). The CDR3 is made up of 17 amino acids. V lost 3 bases to trimming and J lost 5 bases, with 20 bases between them. CDR1 is MNHEY, CDR2 SMNVEV, per germline (reference sequence). CDR3 protein: CASSLKSRGTDYQPQHF. CDR3 in DNA: TGTGCCAGCAGTTTGAAAAGTCGCGGGACTGACTATCAGCCCCAGCATTTT.

This chain joins TRBV28 and TRBJ1-1; D is ambiguous. The CDR3 consists of 12 residues. CDR1 and CDR2 from the germline V gene are MDHEN and SYDVKM. Trimming removed 7 bases from V and 1 base from J, with 7 bases in between. In DNA form, the CDR3 reads TGTGCCAGCACCCTTCCGAACACTGAAGCTTTCTTT. Its protein is CASTLPNTEAFF.

The chain employs TRBV7-9 and TRBJ1-2; TRBD1 matches 10 bases. CDR3 length: 15 amino acids. In germline, CDR1 is SEHNR, CDR2 FQNEAQ (reference sequence). With V trimmed by 7 bases and J by 6 bases, 11 bases remained unmatched. CDR3 in amino acids: CASTVPGTGADGYTF. CDR3 nucleotides: TGTGCCAGCACCGTTCCCGGGACAGGGGCCGATGGCTACACCTTC.